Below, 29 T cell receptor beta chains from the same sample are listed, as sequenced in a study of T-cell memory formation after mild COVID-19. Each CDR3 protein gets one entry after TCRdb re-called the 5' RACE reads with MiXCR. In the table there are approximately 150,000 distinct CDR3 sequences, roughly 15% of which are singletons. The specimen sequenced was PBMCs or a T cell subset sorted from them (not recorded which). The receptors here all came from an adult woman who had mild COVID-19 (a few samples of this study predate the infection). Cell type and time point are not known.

This CDR3 is CASSVVSGLGETQYF. The CDR3 DNA sequence: TGTGCCAGCAGCGTAGTGTCAGGACTGGGGGAGACCCAGTACTTC. The J gene is TRBJ2-5, the V gene TRBV9; D perhaps matches TRBD2 (5 bases). Looked up from germline, CDR1 is SGDLS and CDR2 is YYNGEE. V was shortened by 0 bases and J by 5 bases, with 14 bases between the two germline ends. The CDR3 runs to 15 residues. Looking up the rest from reference TRBV9 and TRBJ2-5 gives the full variable domain: DSGVTQTPKHLITATGQRVTLRCSPRSGDLSVYWYQQSLDQGLQFLIQYYNGEERAKGNILERFSAQQFPDLHSELNLSSLELGDSALYFCASSVVSGLGETQYFGPGTRLLVL.

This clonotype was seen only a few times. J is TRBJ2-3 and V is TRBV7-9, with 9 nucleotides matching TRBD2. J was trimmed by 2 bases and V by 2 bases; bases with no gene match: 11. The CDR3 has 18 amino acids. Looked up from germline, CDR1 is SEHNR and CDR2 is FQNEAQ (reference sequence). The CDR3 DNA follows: TGTGCCAGCAGCTTAACTCTGGCTAGCGGGAAAGACACAGATACGCAGTATTTT. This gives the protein CASSLTLASGKDTDTQYF.

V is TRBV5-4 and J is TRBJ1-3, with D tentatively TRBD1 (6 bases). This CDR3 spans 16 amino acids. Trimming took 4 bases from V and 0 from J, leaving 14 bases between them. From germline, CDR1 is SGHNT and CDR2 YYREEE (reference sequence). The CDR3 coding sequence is TGTGCCAGCAGCGTCTCGGGACACCTCTCTGGAAACACCATATATTTT. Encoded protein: CASSVSGHLSGNTIYF.

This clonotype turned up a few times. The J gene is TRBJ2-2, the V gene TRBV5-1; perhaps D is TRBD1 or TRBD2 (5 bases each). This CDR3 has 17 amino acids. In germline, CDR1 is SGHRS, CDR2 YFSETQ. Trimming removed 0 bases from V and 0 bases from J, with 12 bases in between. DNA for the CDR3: TGCGCCAGCAGCTTGGAACGGGGCCTCGCGAACACCGGGGAGCTGTTTTTT. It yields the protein CASSLERGLANTGELFF.

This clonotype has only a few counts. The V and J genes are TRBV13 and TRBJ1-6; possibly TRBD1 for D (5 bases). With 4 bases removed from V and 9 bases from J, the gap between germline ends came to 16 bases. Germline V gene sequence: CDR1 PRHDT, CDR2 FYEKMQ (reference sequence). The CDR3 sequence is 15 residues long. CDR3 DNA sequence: TGTGCCAGCAGCTACTCGCTGGGGGGAGTTTCACCCCTCCACTTT. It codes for CASSYSLGGVSPLHF.

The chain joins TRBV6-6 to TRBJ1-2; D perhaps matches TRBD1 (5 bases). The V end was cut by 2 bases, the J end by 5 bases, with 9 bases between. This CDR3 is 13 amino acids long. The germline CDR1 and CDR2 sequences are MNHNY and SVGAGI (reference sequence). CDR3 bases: TGTGCCAGCAGTTACCTAGGGGAATATGGCTACACCTTC. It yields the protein CASSYLGEYGYTF.

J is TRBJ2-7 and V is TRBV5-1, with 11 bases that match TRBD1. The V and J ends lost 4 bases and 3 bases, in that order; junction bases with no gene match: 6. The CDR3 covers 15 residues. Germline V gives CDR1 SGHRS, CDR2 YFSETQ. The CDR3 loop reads CASSPGQGGDYEQYF. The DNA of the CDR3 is TGCGCCAGCAGCCCGGGACAGGGGGGAGACTACGAGCAGTACTTC.

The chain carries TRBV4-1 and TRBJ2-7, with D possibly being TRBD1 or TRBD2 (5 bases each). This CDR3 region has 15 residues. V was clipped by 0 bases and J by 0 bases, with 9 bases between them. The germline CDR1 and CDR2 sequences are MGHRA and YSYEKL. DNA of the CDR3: TGCGCCAGCAGCCAAGAAGCAGGGAGCTCCTACGAGCAGTACTTC. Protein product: CASSQEAGSSYEQYF.

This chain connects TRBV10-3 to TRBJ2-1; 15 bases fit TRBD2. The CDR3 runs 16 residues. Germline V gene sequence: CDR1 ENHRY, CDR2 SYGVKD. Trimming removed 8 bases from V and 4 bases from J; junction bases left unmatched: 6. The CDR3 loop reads CAIGLAGGLKYNEQFF. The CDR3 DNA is TGTGCCATCGGACTAGCGGGAGGGCTGAAGTACAATGAGCAGTTCTTC.

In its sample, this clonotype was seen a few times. The CDR3 loop reads CASSSSRTDGSYEQYF. In nucleotides, the CDR3 is TGTGCCAGCAGCTCTAGTAGGACCGACGGCTCCTACGAGCAGTACTTC. This sequence joins TRBV7-9 and TRBJ2-7; D uncertain. The V end lost 4 bases, the J end lost 0 bases, and 16 bases lay between the germline ends. CDR3 length equals 16 residues. Germline lookup yields CDR1 SEHNR and CDR2 FQNEAQ (reference sequence).

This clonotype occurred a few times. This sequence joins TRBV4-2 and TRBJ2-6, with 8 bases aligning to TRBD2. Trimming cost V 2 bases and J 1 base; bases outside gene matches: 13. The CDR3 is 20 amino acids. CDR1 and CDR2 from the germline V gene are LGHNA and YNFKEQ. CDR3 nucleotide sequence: TGTGCCAGCAGCCAACCTAGGCTAGCGGGCTATGGTTCTGGGGCCAACGTCCTGACTTTC. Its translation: CASSQPRLAGYGSGANVLTF.

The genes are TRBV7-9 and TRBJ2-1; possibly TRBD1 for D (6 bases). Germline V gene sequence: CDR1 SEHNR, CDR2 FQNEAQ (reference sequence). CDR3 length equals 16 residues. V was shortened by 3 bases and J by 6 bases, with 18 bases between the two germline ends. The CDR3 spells CASSFSPGQQGNEQFF. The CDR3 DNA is TGTGCCAGCAGCTTCTCCCCGGGACAACAGGGCAATGAGCAGTTCTTC.

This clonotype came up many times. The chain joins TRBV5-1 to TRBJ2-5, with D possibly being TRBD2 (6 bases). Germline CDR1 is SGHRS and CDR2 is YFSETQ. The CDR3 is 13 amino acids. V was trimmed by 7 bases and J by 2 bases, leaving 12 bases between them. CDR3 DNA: TGCGCCAGCCGTAAAGGACTACAAGAGACCCAGTACTTC. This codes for CASRKGLQETQYF.

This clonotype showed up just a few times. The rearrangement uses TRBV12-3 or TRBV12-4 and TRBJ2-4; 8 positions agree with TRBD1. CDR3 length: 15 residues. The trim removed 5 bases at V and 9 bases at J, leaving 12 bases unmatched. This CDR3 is CASSPGQGAFLIQYF. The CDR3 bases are TGTGCCAGCAGTCCAGGACAGGGCGCCTTTCTCATTCAGTACTTC.

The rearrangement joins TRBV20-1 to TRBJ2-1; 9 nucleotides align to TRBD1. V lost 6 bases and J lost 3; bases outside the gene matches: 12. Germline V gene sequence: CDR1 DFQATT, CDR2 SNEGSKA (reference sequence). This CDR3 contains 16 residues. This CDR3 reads CSAVPGQGKGYNEQFF. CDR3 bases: TGCAGTGCCGTCCCGGGACAGGGAAAGGGCTACAATGAGCAGTTCTTC.

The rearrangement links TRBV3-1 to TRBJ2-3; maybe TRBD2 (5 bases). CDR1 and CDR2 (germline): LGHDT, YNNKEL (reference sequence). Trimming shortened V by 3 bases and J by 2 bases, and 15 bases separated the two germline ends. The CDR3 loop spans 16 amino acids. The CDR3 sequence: CASSQASAGDTDTQYF. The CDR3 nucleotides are TGTGCCAGCAGCCAGGCCTCGGCGGGCGACACAGATACGCAGTATTTT.

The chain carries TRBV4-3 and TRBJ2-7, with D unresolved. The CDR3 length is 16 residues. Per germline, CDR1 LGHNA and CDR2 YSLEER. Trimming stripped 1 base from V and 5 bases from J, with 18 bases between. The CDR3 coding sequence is TGCGCCAGCAGCCAAGTCTTAACTACGCAAAACAACGAGCAGTACTTC. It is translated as CASSQVLTTQNNEQYF.

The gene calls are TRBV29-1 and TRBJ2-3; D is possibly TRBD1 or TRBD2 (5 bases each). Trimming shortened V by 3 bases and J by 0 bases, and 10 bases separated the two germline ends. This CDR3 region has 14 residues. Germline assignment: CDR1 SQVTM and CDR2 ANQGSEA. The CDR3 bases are TGCAGCGTTGAGAGGGGATATAGCACAGATACGCAGTATTTT. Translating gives CSVERGYSTDTQYF.

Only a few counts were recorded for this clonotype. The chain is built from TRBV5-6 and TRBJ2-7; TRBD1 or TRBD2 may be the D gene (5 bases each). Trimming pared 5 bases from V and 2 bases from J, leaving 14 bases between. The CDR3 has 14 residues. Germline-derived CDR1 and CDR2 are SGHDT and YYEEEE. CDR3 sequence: CASSYGTSPYEQYF. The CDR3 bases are TGTGCCAGCAGTTACGGGACCAGCCCCTACGAGCAGTACTTC.

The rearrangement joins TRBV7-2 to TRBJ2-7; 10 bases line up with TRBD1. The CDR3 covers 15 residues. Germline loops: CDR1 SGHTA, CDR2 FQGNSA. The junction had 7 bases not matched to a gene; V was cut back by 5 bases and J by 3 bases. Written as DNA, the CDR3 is TGTGCCAGCAGCCACCGGGACAGGGGTGGCTACGAGCAGTACTTC. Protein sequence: CASSHRDRGGYEQYF.

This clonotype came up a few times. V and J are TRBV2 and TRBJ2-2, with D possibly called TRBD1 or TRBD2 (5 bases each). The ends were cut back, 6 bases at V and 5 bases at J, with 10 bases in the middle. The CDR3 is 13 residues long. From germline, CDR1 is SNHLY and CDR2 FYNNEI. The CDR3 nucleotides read TGTGCCAGCAGGAGGGACGGAACCGGGGAGCTGTTTTTT. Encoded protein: CASRRDGTGELFF.

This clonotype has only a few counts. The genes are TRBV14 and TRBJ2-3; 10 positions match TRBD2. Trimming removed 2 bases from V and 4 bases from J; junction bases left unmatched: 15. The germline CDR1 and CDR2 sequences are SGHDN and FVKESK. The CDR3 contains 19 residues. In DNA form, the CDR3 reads TGTGCCAGCAGCCAACCACAATCAGCCCTAGCGGGAGTGTCAGATACGCAGTATTTT. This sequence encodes CASSQPQSALAGVSDTQYF.

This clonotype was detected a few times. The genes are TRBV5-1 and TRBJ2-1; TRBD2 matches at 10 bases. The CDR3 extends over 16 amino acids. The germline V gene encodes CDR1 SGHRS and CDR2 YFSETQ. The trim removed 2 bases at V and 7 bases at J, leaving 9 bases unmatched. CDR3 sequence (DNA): TGCGCCAGCAGCTTAGAGACTAGCGGGTCTTTGAATGAGCAGTTCTTC. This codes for CASSLETSGSLNEQFF.

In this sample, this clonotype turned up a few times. DNA of the CDR3: TGTGCCAGCAGCCAGGACAGGGGTTATGGATCGGGTGGATGGAGAGATACGCAGTATTTT. It yields the protein CASSQDRGYGSGGWRDTQYF. The genes are TRBV14 and TRBJ2-3; 9 positions agree with TRBD1. Germline assignment: CDR1 SGHDN and CDR2 FVKESK. The ends lost 3 bases at V and 5 bases at J; junction bases unmatched: 21. CDR3 length: 20 residues.

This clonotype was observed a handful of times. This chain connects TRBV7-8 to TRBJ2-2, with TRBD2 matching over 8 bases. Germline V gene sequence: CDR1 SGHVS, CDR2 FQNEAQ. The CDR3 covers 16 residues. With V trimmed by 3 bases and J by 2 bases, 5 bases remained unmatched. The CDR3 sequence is CASSFGGGRNTGELFF. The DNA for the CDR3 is TGTGCCAGCAGCTTCGGGGGGGGGCGTAACACCGGGGAGCTGTTTTTT.

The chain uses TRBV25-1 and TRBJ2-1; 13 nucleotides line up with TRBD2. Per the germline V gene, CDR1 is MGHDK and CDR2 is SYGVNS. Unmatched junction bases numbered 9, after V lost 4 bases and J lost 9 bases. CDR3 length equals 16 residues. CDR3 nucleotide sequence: TGTGCCAGCAGTGGGACGGGACTAGCGGGGTATGGTGAGCAGTTCTTC. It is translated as CASSGTGLAGYGEQFF. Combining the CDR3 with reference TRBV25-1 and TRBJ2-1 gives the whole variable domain EADIYQTPRYLVIGTGKKITLECSQTMGHDKMYWYQQDPGMELHLIHYSYGVNSTEKGDLSSESTVSRIRTEHFPLTLESARPSHTSQYLCASSGTGLAGYGEQFFGPGTRLTVL.

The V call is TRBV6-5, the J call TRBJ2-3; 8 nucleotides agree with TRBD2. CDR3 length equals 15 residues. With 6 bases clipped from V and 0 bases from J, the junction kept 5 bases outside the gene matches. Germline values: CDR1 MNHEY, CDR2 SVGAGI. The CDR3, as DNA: TGTGCCAGCAGGGTAGCGGGAACTAGCACAGATACGCAGTATTTT. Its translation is CASRVAGTSTDTQYF.

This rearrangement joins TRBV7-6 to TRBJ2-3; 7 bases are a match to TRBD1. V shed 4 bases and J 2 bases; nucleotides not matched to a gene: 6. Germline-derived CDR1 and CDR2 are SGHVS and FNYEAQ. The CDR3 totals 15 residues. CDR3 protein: CASSSTGASTDTQYF. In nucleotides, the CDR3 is TGTGCCAGCAGCTCAACAGGGGCCTCCACAGATACGCAGTATTTT.

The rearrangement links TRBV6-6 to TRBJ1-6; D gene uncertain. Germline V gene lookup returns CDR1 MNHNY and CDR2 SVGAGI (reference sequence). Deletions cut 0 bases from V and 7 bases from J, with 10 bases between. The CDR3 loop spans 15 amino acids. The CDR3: CASSYSDGTNSPLHF. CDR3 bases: TGTGCCAGCAGTTACTCGGACGGCACCAATTCACCCCTCCACTTT.